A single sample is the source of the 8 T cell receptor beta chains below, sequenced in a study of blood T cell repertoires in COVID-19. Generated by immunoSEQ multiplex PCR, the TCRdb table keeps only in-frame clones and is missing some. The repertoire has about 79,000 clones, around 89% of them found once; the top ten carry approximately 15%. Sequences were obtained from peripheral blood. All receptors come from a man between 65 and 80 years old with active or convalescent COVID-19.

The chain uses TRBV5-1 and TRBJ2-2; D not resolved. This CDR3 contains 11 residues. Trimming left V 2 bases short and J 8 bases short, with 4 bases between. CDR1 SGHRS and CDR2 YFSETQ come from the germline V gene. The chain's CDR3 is CASSFLGELFF. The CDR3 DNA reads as TGCGCCAGCAGCTTCTTAGGGGAGCTGTTTTTT.

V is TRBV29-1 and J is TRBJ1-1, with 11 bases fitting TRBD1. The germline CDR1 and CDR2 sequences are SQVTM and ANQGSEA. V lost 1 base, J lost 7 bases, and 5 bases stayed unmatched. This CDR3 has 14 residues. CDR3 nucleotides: TGCAGCGTTGAAGTCGGGACAGGGGGAGGTGAAGCTTTCTTT. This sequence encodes CSVEVGTGGGEAFF.

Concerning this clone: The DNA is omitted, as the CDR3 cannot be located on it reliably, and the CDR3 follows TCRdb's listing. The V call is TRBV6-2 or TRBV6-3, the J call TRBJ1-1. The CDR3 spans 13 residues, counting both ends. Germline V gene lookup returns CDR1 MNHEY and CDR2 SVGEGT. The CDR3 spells CASSILGGAEAFF.

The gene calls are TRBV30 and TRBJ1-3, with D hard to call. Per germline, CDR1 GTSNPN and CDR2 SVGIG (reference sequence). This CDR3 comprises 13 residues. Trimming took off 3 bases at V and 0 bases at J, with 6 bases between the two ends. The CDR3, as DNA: TGTGCCTGGAGAGTCAGCTCTGGAAACACCATATATTTT. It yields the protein CAWRVSSGNTIYF.

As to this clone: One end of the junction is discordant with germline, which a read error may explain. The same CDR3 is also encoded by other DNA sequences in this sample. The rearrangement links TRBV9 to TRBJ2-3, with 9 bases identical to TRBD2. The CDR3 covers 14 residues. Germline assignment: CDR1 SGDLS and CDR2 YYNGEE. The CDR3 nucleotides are TGTGCCAGCAGCGGGGGGACTAGCAAAGATACGCAGTATTTT. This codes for CASSGGTSKDTQYF.

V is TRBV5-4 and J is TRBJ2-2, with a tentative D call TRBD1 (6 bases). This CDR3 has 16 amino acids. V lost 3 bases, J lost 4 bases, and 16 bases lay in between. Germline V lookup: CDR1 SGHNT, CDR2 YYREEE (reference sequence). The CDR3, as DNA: TGTGCCAGCAGCTCCCAACCTGGGGGCGGCACCGGGGAGCTGTTTTTT. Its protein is CASSSQPGGGTGELFF.

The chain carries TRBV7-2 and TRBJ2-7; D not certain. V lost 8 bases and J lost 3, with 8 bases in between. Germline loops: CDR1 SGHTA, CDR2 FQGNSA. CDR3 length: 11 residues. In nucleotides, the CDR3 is TGTGCCAGCGCGGTTAACTACGAGCAGTACTTC. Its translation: CASAVNYEQYF. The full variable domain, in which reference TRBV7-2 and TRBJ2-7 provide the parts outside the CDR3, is GAGVSQSPSNKVTEKGKDVELRCDPISGHTALYWYRQSLGQGLEFLIYFQGNSAPDKSGLPSDRFSAERTGGSVSTLTIQRTQQEDSAVYLCASAVNYEQYFGPGTRLTVT.

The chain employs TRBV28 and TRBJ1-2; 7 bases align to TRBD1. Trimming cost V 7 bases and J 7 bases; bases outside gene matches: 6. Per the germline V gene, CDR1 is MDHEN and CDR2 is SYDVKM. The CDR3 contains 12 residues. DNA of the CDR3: TGTGCCAGCAAAGGACAGGAGTTTGGCTACACCTTC. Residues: CASKGQEFGYTF.